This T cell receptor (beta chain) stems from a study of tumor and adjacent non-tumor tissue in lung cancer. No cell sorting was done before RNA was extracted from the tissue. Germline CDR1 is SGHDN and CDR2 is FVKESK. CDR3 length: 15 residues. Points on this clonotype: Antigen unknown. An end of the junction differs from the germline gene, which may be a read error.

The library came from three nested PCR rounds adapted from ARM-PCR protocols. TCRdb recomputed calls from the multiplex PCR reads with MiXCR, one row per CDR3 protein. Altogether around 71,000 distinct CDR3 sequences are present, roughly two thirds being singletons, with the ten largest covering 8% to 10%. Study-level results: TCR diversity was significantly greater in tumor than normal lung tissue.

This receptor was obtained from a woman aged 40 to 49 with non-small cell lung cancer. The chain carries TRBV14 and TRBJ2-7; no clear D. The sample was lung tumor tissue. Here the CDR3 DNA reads TGTGCTAGCAGCATTTCTCGGACCTCTTCCTACGAGCAGTACTTC. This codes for CASSISRTSSYEQYF.